This TCR beta chain derives from a study of beta chain features in type 1 diabetes. Study results and caveats: Shortening of TCRB CDR3s, moderate but significant, appeared in all four CD4+ subsets of Type 1 diabetes patients. Among type 1 diabetes patients, VDJ junctions had fewer insertions and more deletions. For patients, the naive, central memory and Treg TCRB repertoires appeared more alike than for healthy donors.

V was cut by 4 bases and J by 2 bases, with 15 bases left in between. The CDR3 loop spans 17 amino acids. Per the germline V gene, CDR1 is ENHRY and CDR2 is SYGVKD. Many counts were recorded for this clone. Its antigen is currently unknown. TCRB transcripts that were expressed got sequenced, as all of the isolated RNA had been reverse transcribed. Sequencing of naive, central memory and regulatory T cell samples gave an average of roughly 3.4 million reads. Some clones are missing from TCRdb's copy, which holds only in-frame ones; the method was immunoSEQ multiplex PCR. The table lists some 900,000 clones, about a sixth of them singletons.

The sequence was obtained from a woman aged 18-29 years in good health. The J gene is TRBJ2-6, the V gene TRBV10-3; D remains ambiguous. The sequencing sample was made of naive CD4+ T cells from blood. CDR3 loop: CAISGTDFEAGANVLTF. CDR3 coding DNA: TGTGCCATCAGTGGGACGGATTTTGAGGCTGGGGCCAACGTCCTGACTTTC.